This T cell receptor (beta chain) derives from a study of OX40 agonist ivuxolimab in advanced cancers. The data were produced by immunoSEQ multiplex PCR, yet TCRdb's version contains in-frame clones alone and is incomplete. The sample includes approximately 76,000 clones, about 86% seen only once; the top ten take roughly 0.9%. The sequences come from CD4+ or CD8+ T cells sorted from blood, collected in a trial of the OX40 agonist ivuxolimab. The source of this sequence is an adult with an advanced solid tumor such as melanoma, head and neck, liver or kidney cancer.

CDR3 nucleotide sequence: TGTGCCTGGACCCGGACTAGCGAGGGCGAGCAGTACTTC. Translated, it gives CAWTRTSEGEQYF. This chain links TRBV30 with TRBJ2-7, with 9 bases that match TRBD2. There are 13 residues in the CDR3. Germline V CDR1 and CDR2: GTSNPN, SVGIG (reference sequence). V lost 4 bases and J lost 6; bases outside the gene matches: 7.